One sample yielded the 22 T cell receptor beta chains listed below, sequenced in a study of CD4 T cells in relation to SARS-CoV-2 and coronaviruses. Generated by immunoSEQ multiplex PCR, the TCRdb table keeps only in-frame clones and is missing some. Of 25,000 to 30,000 clones listed, roughly three quarters are singletons. No cognate antigen is known for these TCRs. CD4+ T cells from unexposed donors were obtained before the COVID-19 pandemic (2011-2018). CD4+ T cells were isolated from the cells after around 10 days of culture. The sample comprised CD4+ T cells from PBMCs, cultured in vitro. These receptors were obtained from a human donor in good health.

In its sample, this clone was seen once. The J gene is TRBJ2-1, the V gene TRBV10-3; 10 bases line up with TRBD1. The V segment lost 0 bases and the J segment 7 bases; nucleotides outside the gene matches: 0. The germline V gene has CDR1 ENHRY and CDR2 SYGVKD. The CDR3 is 14 amino acids. CDR3 nucleotide sequence: TGTGCCATCAGTGAGTCGGACAGGGGGAATGAGCAGTTCTTC. Encoded protein: CAISESDRGNEQFF.

This clone was found a few times. The chain has TRBV7-9 and TRBJ1-5, with D perhaps matching TRBD1 (6 bases). From germline, CDR1 is SEHNR and CDR2 FQNEAQ (reference sequence). Trimming took 5 bases from V and 1 from J, leaving 9 bases between them. CDR3 length equals 14 residues. The CDR3, as DNA: TGTGCCAGCAGCCAGGGGATGAGCAATCAGCCCCAGCATTTT. Residues: CASSQGMSNQPQHF.

In its sample, this clone was seen a few times. The rearrangement uses TRBV10-1 and TRBJ2-7; D is possibly TRBD1 (5 bases). Germline V gene lookup returns CDR1 WNHNN and CDR2 SYGVQD (reference sequence). V lost 4 bases and J lost 4, with 11 bases in between. The CDR3 is 13 amino acids. The CDR3 DNA reads TGCGCCAGCAGTGCTCAAAAGGGGTACGAGCAGTACTTC. Protein: CASSAQKGYEQYF.

This clone was counted once. The chain recombines TRBV9 with TRBJ2-1, with D possibly matching TRBD2 (7 bases). The length of the CDR3 is 18 residues. Germline assignment: CDR1 SGDLS and CDR2 YYNGEE. V lost 3 bases, J lost 3 bases, and 22 bases lay in between. The CDR3 nucleotides read TGTGCCAGCAGCGCCCATAGGGAGGGGGGGTCGGTCTACAATGAGCAGTTCTTC. It specifies CASSAHREGGSVYNEQFF.

This chain links TRBV3-1 (or the pseudogene TRBV3-2) with TRBJ2-7, with 7 bases aligning to TRBD1. The germline gives CDR1 LGHDT, CDR2 YNNKEL (reference sequence). With 4 bases clipped from V and 4 bases from J, the junction kept 7 bases outside the gene matches. This CDR3 has 14 amino acids. The CDR3 here is CASSLPGQRYEQYF. Written as DNA, the CDR3 is TGTGCCAGCAGCCTACCGGGACAGAGGTACGAGCAGTACTTC.

This chain connects TRBV7-9 to TRBJ2-4; 14 nucleotides agree with TRBD2. CDR3 length: 17 residues. Per the germline V gene, CDR1 is SEHNR and CDR2 is FQNEAQ (reference sequence). V lost 4 bases to trimming and J lost 9 bases; unmatched junction nucleotides: 11. CDR3 coding DNA: TGTGCCAGCAGCTCGACTAGCGGGAGGGCCTCGGAGCTCATTCAGTACTTC. Its protein is CASSSTSGRASELIQYF.

The V call is TRBV6-5, the J call TRBJ2-7; 9 bases line up with TRBD2. The CDR3 is made up of 16 amino acids. Trimming took 2 bases from V and 0 from J; bases not matched to a gene: 5. Germline V CDR1 and CDR2: MNHEY, SVGAGI. The DNA for the CDR3 is TGTGCCAGCAGTTACACGAGCGGGAGGAGCTCCTACGAGCAGTACTTC. This gives the protein CASSYTSGRSSYEQYF.

This chain links TRBV28 with TRBJ2-5, with a tentative D call TRBD2 (5 bases). V shed 7 bases and J shed 4 bases, with 13 bases lying between them. Germline V gene data show CDR1 as MDHEN and CDR2 as SYDVKM. This CDR3 is 13 amino acids long. In nucleotides, the CDR3 is TGTGCCAGCACCCCCGGTGGACTAGAGACCCAGTACTTC. Translated, it gives CASTPGGLETQYF.

CDR3 in DNA: TGTGCCACCAGTGATTCTGACAGGGGCGAATACAATGAGCAGTTCTTC. Amino acid sequence: CATSDSDRGEYNEQFF. V is TRBV24-1 and J is TRBJ2-1, with 8 bases identical to TRBD1. This CDR3 comprises 16 residues. The germline gives CDR1 KGHDR, CDR2 SFDVKD. V lost 2 bases to trimming and J lost 4 bases; unmatched junction nucleotides: 6.

The gene calls are TRBV6-2 or TRBV6-3 and TRBJ2-6, with TRBD2 identical over 11 bases. CDR3 length: 16 amino acids. The ends lost 5 bases at V and 1 base at J; junction bases unmatched: 1. Per germline, CDR1 MNHEY and CDR2 SVGEGT. CDR3 nucleotides: TGTGCCAGCAGTCTAGCGGGAGGTTCTGGGGCCAACGTCCTGACTTTC. It specifies CASSLAGGSGANVLTF.

This clone has only a few counts. V usage is TRBV6-5 and J usage is TRBJ2-3, with D possibly TRBD2 on 5 matching bases. The CDR3 length is 13 residues. The germline V gene encodes CDR1 MNHEY and CDR2 SVGAGI. V was shortened by 6 bases and J by 5 bases, with 12 bases between the two germline ends. The CDR3 is CASRALGKDTQYF. The DNA of the CDR3 is TGTGCCAGCAGAGCTCTCGGGAAAGATACGCAGTATTTT.

This chain joins TRBV24-1 and TRBJ2-2; D is perhaps TRBD1 (5 bases). V lost 7 bases to trimming and J lost 1 base, with 9 bases between them. Germline loops: CDR1 KGHDR, CDR2 SFDVKD. The CDR3 sequence is 14 residues long. The CDR3 DNA reads TGTGCCACCAGCCCAACAGGGAACACCGGGGAGCTGTTTTTT. This codes for CATSPTGNTGELFF.

The genes are TRBV28 and TRBJ1-2, with TRBD1 as a possible D gene (5 bases). Germline V gene sequence: CDR1 MDHEN, CDR2 SYDVKM. This CDR3 contains 15 residues. V was cut by 1 base and J by 3 bases, with 12 bases left in between. The CDR3 nucleotides read TGTGCCAGCAGTTTATTGCAGGGTGCAGACTATGGCTACACCTTC. Translated, it gives CASSLLQGADYGYTF.

The CDR3 DNA is TGTGCCAGCAGCTCCCAATACCGCTACAATGAGCAGTTCTTC. Translating it yields CASSSQYRYNEQFF. V and J are TRBV7-8 and TRBJ2-1, with D unresolved. The germline CDR1 and CDR2 sequences are SGHVS and FQNEAQ. CDR3 length: 14 amino acids. The V end lost 4 bases, the J end lost 3 bases, and 10 bases lay between the germline ends.

The chain employs TRBV7-2 and TRBJ1-5; TRBD1 matches 8 bases. V lost 5 bases and J lost 7; bases outside the gene matches: 4. The CDR3 is 13 amino acids. Looked up from germline, CDR1 is SGHTA and CDR2 is FQGNSA. CDR3 in amino acids: CASSPGQGQPQHF. CDR3 sequence (DNA): TGTGCCAGCAGCCCTGGACAGGGACAGCCCCAGCATTTT.

The DNA of the CDR3 is TGTGCCAGCTCTTGGGGAGGGCGGAACACTGAAGCTTTCTTT. Translated: CASSWGGRNTEAFF. The gene calls are TRBV18 and TRBJ1-1; D gene ambiguous. This CDR3 contains 14 residues. Trimming took 6 bases from V and 1 from J, leaving 12 bases between them. Germline lookup yields CDR1 KGHSH and CDR2 LQKENI.

This clone was recorded a few times. The chain is built from TRBV2 and TRBJ2-3, with D maybe TRBD2 (6 bases). CDR3 length: 14 residues. Trimming removed 4 bases at V and 4 bases at J, with 12 bases between. In germline, CDR1 is SNHLY, CDR2 FYNNEI. The CDR3 nucleotides are TGTGCCAGCAGTGGGCGACTAGTGGCAGATACGCAGTATTTT. Translated: CASSGRLVADTQYF.

This chain's CDR3 is CASSPRGDGYYEQYF. CDR3 DNA sequence: TGTGCCAGTAGCCCGAGGGGGGACGGATACTACGAGCAGTACTTC. The chain links TRBV19 to TRBJ2-7; tentatively, D is TRBD1 or TRBD2 (6 bases each). The V end lost 6 bases, the J end lost 3 bases, and 18 bases lay between the germline ends. The V gene's germline CDR1 is LNHDA and CDR2 SQIVND (reference sequence). The CDR3 sequence is 15 residues long.

This clone was observed a single time. The CDR3 DNA sequence: TGTGCCAGCAGCTTGGCAGGCGGCGGGGATTACTCTGGGGCCAACGTCCTGACTTTC. Amino acids: CASSLAGGGDYSGANVLTF. The genes are TRBV5-8 and TRBJ2-6, with a weak D call TRBD2 (6 bases). Trimming cost V 0 bases and J 0 bases, with 16 bases left between them. The germline V gene has CDR1 SGHTS and CDR2 YDEGEE. The CDR3 runs 19 residues.

This chain uses TRBV6-5 with TRBJ1-4, with a tentative D call TRBD1 (5 bases). Per the germline V gene, CDR1 is MNHEY and CDR2 is SVGAGI. V was cut by 2 bases and J by 9 bases, with 13 bases left in between. The CDR3 is made up of 14 amino acids. The DNA of the CDR3 is TGTGCCAGCAGTTACGATGGGGGGATGAAAAAACTGTTTTTT. Translation: CASSYDGGMKKLFF.

The rearrangement joins TRBV19 to TRBJ1-1; D might be TRBD1 (5 bases). V was shortened by 5 bases and J by 0 bases, with 16 bases between the two germline ends. The CDR3 totals 16 residues. The germline gives CDR1 LNHDA, CDR2 SQIVND (reference sequence). CDR3 residues: CASSVFRGGMNTEAFF. DNA of the CDR3: TGTGCCAGTAGTGTTTTCCGGGGCGGGATGAACACTGAAGCTTTCTTT.

In regard to this clone: One junction end does not reproduce the germline sequence, and a read error may be involved. This chain connects TRBV7-2 to TRBJ1-2, with TRBD1 as a possible D gene (5 bases). The CDR3 totals 15 residues. In germline, CDR1 is SGHTA, CDR2 FQGNSA. CDR3 loop: CASSFWSGVPYRYTF. Here the CDR3 DNA reads TGTGCCAGCAGCTTTTGGTCGGGGGTGCCCTATCGCTACACCTTC.